The 24 T cell receptor beta chains below come from one sample, sequenced in a study of beta chain features in type 1 diabetes. The whole isolated RNA underwent reverse transcription, so sequencing captured expressed TCRB transcripts. Repertoires were generated with immunoSEQ multiplex PCR, while TCRdb's copy carries only in-frame clones and drops some. Among hundreds of thousands of clones listed, 12% to 15% were seen once. Material for sequencing was central memory CD4+ T cells from blood. The origin of the receptors is a man aged 25 to 45 in good health.

This clone was seen a handful of times. The CDR3 here is CASNPDRGLGYTF. The DNA for the CDR3 is TGTGCCAGCAACCCAGACAGGGGGCTTGGCTACACCTTC. The chain combines TRBV11-2 with TRBJ1-2; TRBD1 agrees at 10 bases. Trimming cost V 7 bases and J 7 bases; bases outside gene matches: 6. The CDR3 covers 13 residues. The germline gives CDR1 SGHAT, CDR2 FQNNGV. The variable domain in full, completed from reference TRBV11-2 and TRBJ1-2, reads EAGVAQSPRYKIIEKRQSVAFWCNPISGHATLYWYQQILGQGPKLLIQFQNNGVVDDSQLPKDRFSAERLKGVDSTLKIQPAKLEDSAVYLCASNPDRGLGYTFGSGTRLTVV.

This clone was detected many times. The CDR3 reads CASSLLGGYEQYV. In DNA, the CDR3 is TGTGCCAGCAGTTTACTCGGGGGCTACGAGCAGTACGTC. The rearrangement uses TRBV27 and TRBJ2-7; the D gene is possibly TRBD2 (6 bases). Germline V gene sequence: CDR1 MNHEY, CDR2 SMNVEV (reference sequence). Trimming removed 2 bases at V and 3 bases at J, with 8 bases between. The CDR3 has 13 amino acids.

There are a few counts of this clone. The V call is TRBV7-9, the J call TRBJ1-1, with unresolved D. This CDR3 spans 14 amino acids. Trimming took off 5 bases at V and 3 bases at J, with 13 bases between the two ends. Germline lookup yields CDR1 SEHNR and CDR2 FQNEAQ (reference sequence). CDR3 DNA: TGTGCCAGCAGCCCTACGGGTCCAGACACTGAAGCTTTCTTT. It yields the protein CASSPTGPDTEAFF.

The gene calls are TRBV4-2 and TRBJ2-1; either TRBD1 or TRBD2 may supply D (5 bases each). Germline V lookup: CDR1 LGHNA, CDR2 YNFKEQ. V dropped 4 bases and J dropped 5 bases, with 12 bases sitting between them. The CDR3 length is 14 residues. CDR3 in DNA: TGTGCCAGCAGCCGTGGGGGAGCCAACAATGAGCAGTTCTTC. Encoded protein: CASSRGGANNEQFF.

The V call is TRBV7-8, the J call TRBJ1-4, with 7 bases matching TRBD1. V was pared by 1 base and J by 0 bases, with 5 bases of the junction left unmatched. The CDR3 sequence is 17 residues long. The germline CDR1 and CDR2 sequences are SGHVS and FQNEAQ. CDR3 sequence: CASSLGGQSATNEKLFF. The CDR3 DNA is TGTGCCAGCAGCTTAGGGGGACAGTCTGCAACTAATGAAAAACTGTTTTTT.

The chain recombines TRBV6-1 with TRBJ1-6; the D gene is possibly TRBD1 (6 bases). Looked up from germline, CDR1 is MNHNS and CDR2 is SASEGT. The CDR3 consists of 12 residues. V shed 11 bases and J shed 9 bases, with 14 bases lying between them. This CDR3 reads CACREGGSPLHF. For the CDR3, the DNA is TGTGCCTGCCGAGAAGGGGGTTCACCCCTCCACTTT.

The chain uses TRBV7-2 and TRBJ2-1; TRBD2 agrees at 11 bases. Germline V gene lookup returns CDR1 SGHTA and CDR2 FQGNSA. After removal of 5 bases from V and 0 bases from J, the junction contained 3 bases not matched to a gene. This CDR3 contains 16 residues. CDR3 DNA sequence: TGTGCCAGCAGCCGTCTAGCGGGAGGCTCCTACAATGAGCAGTTCTTC. Encoded protein: CASSRLAGGSYNEQFF.

This clone was counted only a few times. The V call is TRBV7-9, the J call TRBJ1-1; D possibly corresponds to TRBD1 (5 bases). CDR1 and CDR2 (germline): SEHNR, FQNEAQ (reference sequence). Trimming shortened V by 4 bases and J by 1 base, and 13 bases separated the two germline ends. The CDR3 spans 15 residues. CDR3 residues: CASSSRGRANTEAFF. CDR3 nucleotide sequence: TGTGCCAGCAGCTCGCGGGGACGAGCGAACACTGAAGCTTTCTTT.

The sample holds many counts of this clone. The chain carries TRBV7-9 and TRBJ1-4, with TRBD1 as a possible D gene (6 bases). Germline-derived CDR1 and CDR2 are SEHNR and FQNEAQ (reference sequence). CDR3 length: 15 amino acids. V dropped 5 bases and J dropped 4 bases, with 14 bases sitting between them. In DNA form, the CDR3 reads TGTGCCAGCAGCCCCCAGGGGACGGATAATGAAAAACTGTTTTTT. Its translation is CASSPQGTDNEKLFF.

This CDR3 is CASSILAGGATDTQYF. The CDR3 DNA reads TGTGCCAGTAGTATACTCGCGGGAGGCGCCACAGATACGCAGTATTTT. The J gene is TRBJ2-3, the V gene TRBV19; TRBD2 matches at 8 bases. After removal of 2 bases from V and 2 bases from J, the junction contained 6 bases not matched to a gene. Germline CDR1 and CDR2: LNHDA and SQIVND (reference sequence). This CDR3 has 16 residues.

The table lists this clone with a few counts. The chain couples TRBV7-2 to TRBJ1-1; D uncertain. Trimming removed 1 base from V and 5 bases from J, with 14 bases in between. The germline CDR1 and CDR2 sequences are SGHTA and FQGNSA. The length of the CDR3 is 15 residues. This chain's CDR3 is CASSLDVGLWTEAFF. For the CDR3, the DNA is TGTGCCAGCAGCTTAGATGTTGGGTTATGGACTGAAGCTTTCTTT.

Worth noting for this clone: Sequence at one end of the junction differs from germline and may be a read error. The chain links TRBV6-5 to TRBJ1-1; possibly TRBD1 for D (5 bases). CDR1 is MNHEY and CDR2 is SVGAGI in the germline V gene. The CDR3 is 12 amino acids. CDR3 DNA sequence: TGTGCCAGCAGTTACCGCGGGACTGTAGCTTTCTTT. This codes for CASSYRGTVAFF.

Ten or more counts support this clone. The rearrangement links TRBV18 to TRBJ2-7, with TRBD1 matching over 9 bases. The germline V gene encodes CDR1 KGHSH and CDR2 LQKENI. This CDR3 region has 15 residues. With 4 bases clipped from V and 0 bases from J, the junction kept 4 bases outside the gene matches. The CDR3 protein is CASSQGQGGSYEQYF. CDR3 nucleotide sequence: TGTGCCAGCTCACAGGGACAGGGAGGCTCCTACGAGCAGTACTTC.

J is TRBJ2-7 and V is TRBV7-9; a weak D match, TRBD2 (6 bases). The CDR3 sequence is 16 residues long. The V gene's germline CDR1 is SEHNR and CDR2 FQNEAQ (reference sequence). Trimming pared 8 bases from V and 0 bases from J, leaving 20 bases between. CDR3 nucleotides: TGTGCCAGCTTCGAGCGGGCCACAAGGAGCTCCTACGAGCAGTACGTC. This encodes CASFERATRSSYEQYV.

This clone was recorded a few times. CDR3 sequence (DNA): TGTGCCAGCAGCTTAGCGACAGGGCAGGTAGATACGCAGTATTTT. Translation: CASSLATGQVDTQYF. V and J are TRBV7-9 and TRBJ2-3, with 7 positions matching TRBD1. Germline CDR1 is SEHNR and CDR2 is FQNEAQ (reference sequence). The CDR3 sequence is 15 residues long. The junction had 5 bases not matched to a gene; V was cut back by 0 bases and J by 5 bases.

The rearrangement links TRBV7-7 to TRBJ2-7; perhaps TRBD2 as D (6 bases). This CDR3 spans 13 amino acids. Trimming took off 0 bases at V and 7 bases at J, with 10 bases between the two ends. CDR1 SSHAT and CDR2 FNYEAQ come from the germline V gene (reference sequence). CDR3 in amino acids: CASSLARGGEQYF. The CDR3 coding sequence is TGTGCCAGCAGCTTAGCGCGGGGTGGGGAGCAGTACTTC. Combining the CDR3 with reference TRBV7-7 and TRBJ2-7 gives the whole variable domain GAGVSQSPRYKVTKRGQDVTLRCDPISSHATLYWYQQALGQGPEFLTYFNYEAQPDKSGLPSDRFSAERPEGSISTLTIQRTEQRDSAMYRCASSLARGGEQYFGPGTRLTVT.

As to this clone: The same CDR3 is also encoded by other DNA sequences in this sample. The rearrangement links TRBV6-1 to TRBJ1-2; perhaps TRBD1 as D (6 bases). The germline V gene has CDR1 MNHNS and CDR2 SASEGT. CDR3 length: 14 residues. V was shortened by 2 bases and J by 3 bases, with 10 bases between the two germline ends. In nucleotides, the CDR3 is TGTGCCAGCAGTGAAAACAGGGCAGACTATGGCTACACCTTC. It specifies CASSENRADYGYTF.

This clone was picked up a small number of times. In DNA, the CDR3 is TGTGCCAGCCAGGGACGGGGTGGCTACACCTTC. Its translation is CASQGRGGYTF. The J gene is TRBJ1-2, the V gene TRBV27; TRBD1 is a possible D gene (5 bases). Trimming shortened V by 8 bases and J by 7 bases, and 11 bases separated the two germline ends. The CDR3 consists of 11 residues. Germline V gene lookup returns CDR1 MNHEY and CDR2 SMNVEV (reference sequence).

This rearrangement joins TRBV23-1 to TRBJ1-1; D is perhaps TRBD1 (5 bases). TRBV23-1 qualifies as an ORF whose function is uncertain. V was trimmed by 0 bases and J by 4 bases, leaving 18 bases between them. CDR3 length: 17 residues. CDR3 in DNA: TGCGCCAGCAGTCAATCAAGGGGACGGTCTGAGGTCACTGAAGCTTTCTTT. It is translated as CASSQSRGRSEVTEAFF.

This clone came up a few times. The chain employs TRBV18 and TRBJ2-1, with 10 bases lining up with TRBD2. The CDR3 loop spans 17 amino acids. Per germline, CDR1 KGHSH and CDR2 LQKENI. The V segment lost 3 bases and the J segment 4 bases; nucleotides outside the gene matches: 9. CDR3 protein: CASSPAGLAGGYNEQFF. The CDR3 nucleotides are TGTGCCAGCTCACCGGCAGGGTTAGCGGGAGGTTACAATGAGCAGTTCTTC.

The table lists this clone with a few counts. The genes are TRBV7-8 and TRBJ2-3; D tentatively reads TRBD1 or TRBD2 (6 bases each). The CDR3 is made up of 15 amino acids. Trimming took 4 bases from V and 2 from J, leaving 13 bases between them. Germline values: CDR1 SGHVS, CDR2 FQNEAQ. Written as DNA, the CDR3 is TGTGCCAGCAGCTCCCTCGGGGGCTACACAGATACGCAGTATTTT. Residues: CASSSLGGYTDTQYF.

This clone has a count of ten or more. The V and J genes are TRBV10-3 and TRBJ2-7, with D perhaps being TRBD1 or TRBD2 (6 bases each). Deletions cut 3 bases from V and 0 bases from J, with 9 bases between. The CDR3 runs 14 residues. Germline V gives CDR1 ENHRY, CDR2 SYGVKD. For the CDR3, the DNA is TGTGCCATCAGTGACCGGGGGCACTCCTACGAGCAGTACTTC. Translating gives CAISDRGHSYEQYF.

CDR3 region: CASSSTGQPNEKLFF. CDR3 DNA: TGTGCCAGCAGTTCAACGGGACAGCCTAATGAAAAACTGTTTTTT. The rearrangement joins TRBV27 to TRBJ1-4; TRBD1 agrees at 7 bases. CDR1 and CDR2 (germline): MNHEY, SMNVEV (reference sequence). CDR3 length equals 15 residues. V lost 4 bases to trimming and J lost 3 bases; unmatched junction nucleotides: 5.

This clone appeared a few times. V gene TRBV15 combines with J gene TRBJ1-5; D gene unclear. Trimming stripped 1 base from V and 7 bases from J, with 11 bases between. Germline V gene lookup returns CDR1 LNHNV and CDR2 YYDKDF (reference sequence). The CDR3 extends over 14 amino acids. This chain's CDR3 is CATSRGYEDQPQHF. CDR3 nucleotide sequence: TGTGCCACCAGCAGAGGGTACGAGGACCAGCCCCAGCATTTT.